One sample yielded the 21 T cell receptor beta chains listed below, sequenced in a study of T cell responses to AZD1222 COVID-19 vaccine. Using immunoSEQ multiplex PCR, the repertoire was profiled, and TCRdb retains in-frame clones only, with some absent. The table lists 110,000 to 150,000 clones, approximately 83% of them singletons. The specimen comprised peripheral blood, sampled on day 0 of AZD1222 vaccination. The receptors derive from an adult in good health.

This chain connects TRBV3-1 (or the pseudogene TRBV3-2) to TRBJ2-5; D assignment may be TRBD1 or TRBD2 (5 bases each). CDR3 length: 15 amino acids. V was pared by 0 bases and J by 5 bases, with 13 bases between. The germline CDR1 and CDR2 sequences are LGHDT and YNNKEL (reference sequence). The CDR3, as DNA: TGTGCCAGCAGCCAAGATGGGACCCCCCCGGAGACCCAGTACTTC. The encoded protein is CASSQDGTPPETQYF.

The count of this clone is one. V is TRBV27 and J is TRBJ2-5; the match to TRBD1 covers 8 bases. V shed 6 bases, J shed 4 bases, and the junction held 7 bases outside the gene matches. The CDR3 length is 14 residues. Germline assignment: CDR1 MNHEY and CDR2 SMNVEV (reference sequence). The CDR3 protein is CASSHRQGAETQYF. CDR3 DNA sequence: TGTGCCAGCAGCCATAGGCAGGGGGCAGAGACCCAGTACTTC.

The CDR3: CASRRLEGTDTQYF. In DNA, the CDR3 is TGCGCCAGCAGACGCCTTGAGGGCACAGATACGCAGTATTTT. The V gene is TRBV5-1, the J gene TRBJ2-3; D not resolved. The CDR3 loop spans 14 amino acids. With 5 bases removed from V and 1 base from J, the gap between germline ends came to 11 bases. Germline lookup yields CDR1 SGHRS and CDR2 YFSETQ.

A single count supports this clone. J is TRBJ1-4 and V is TRBV6-5; D might be TRBD1 (5 bases). Germline CDR1 reads MNHEY; CDR2 reads SVGAGI. The V and J ends lost 3 bases and 8 bases respectively, with 13 bases between them. CDR3 length equals 14 residues. The CDR3 DNA follows: TGTGCCAGCAGTTATGGCAGGGCGGGGGAAAAACTGTTTTTT. As protein: CASSYGRAGEKLFF.

The CDR3 DNA sequence: TGTGCCAACACGAACAGGGATGAAAAACTGTTTTTT. Its protein product is CANTNRDEKLFF. This chain uses TRBV2 with TRBJ1-4; D possibly corresponds to TRBD1 (6 bases). The ends were cut back, 10 bases at V and 6 bases at J, with 12 bases in the middle. CDR1 and CDR2 (germline): SNHLY, FYNNEI. The CDR3 sequence is 12 residues long.

This chain joins TRBV6-5 and TRBJ1-2, with TRBD1 matching over 8 bases. The V gene's germline CDR1 is MNHEY and CDR2 SVGAGI. There are 12 residues in the CDR3. With 6 bases clipped from V and 4 bases from J, the junction kept 1 base outside the gene matches. CDR3 amino acids: CASRTGVYGYTF. The CDR3 bases are TGTGCCAGCAGGACAGGGGTCTATGGCTACACCTTC.

This clone has just one count. The DNA for the CDR3 is TGTGCCAGCAAGCGGGGAGAGCGAGGCTACACCTTC. Its protein is CASKRGERGYTF. This chain links TRBV2 with TRBJ1-2; no clear D. V lost 7 bases and J lost 8, with 14 bases in between. Germline CDR1 is SNHLY and CDR2 is FYNNEI. There are 12 residues in the CDR3.

The CDR3 is CAWSSSTLNYGYTF. The CDR3, as DNA: TGTGCCTGGAGTTCCAGCACCTTAAACTATGGCTACACCTTC. The V call is TRBV30, the J call TRBJ1-2; no definite D call. Germline V CDR1 and CDR2: GTSNPN, SVGIG (reference sequence). The germline V and J ends were trimmed by 2 bases and 2 bases, with 12 bases remaining between them. The CDR3 runs to 14 residues.

This sequence joins TRBV20-1 and TRBJ1-1, with D possibly being TRBD1 (5 bases). V was trimmed by 0 bases and J by 10 bases, leaving 9 bases between them. CDR1 is DFQATT, CDR2 SNEGSKA, per germline (reference sequence). The CDR3 contains 11 residues. In DNA form, the CDR3 reads TGCAGTGCTAGAGACCCCGGGGGAGCTTTCTTT. As protein: CSARDPGGAFF.

The chain combines TRBV18 with TRBJ1-2; no reliable D call. The CDR3 has 15 amino acids. Trimming pared 1 base from V and 3 bases from J, leaving 12 bases between. Germline CDR1 and CDR2: KGHSH and LQKENI. The CDR3 DNA is TGTGCCAGCTCACCACGTCCAGCGACTGACTATGGCTACACCTTC. It translates to CASSPRPATDYGYTF.

The V and J genes are TRBV7-2 and TRBJ1-4; the D is unclear. This CDR3 comprises 17 residues. V was shortened by 3 bases and J by 5 bases, with 19 bases between the two germline ends. Germline V lookup: CDR1 SGHTA, CDR2 FQGNSA. CDR3 sequence: CASSFHRPRQGNEKLFF. The CDR3 bases are TGTGCCAGCAGCTTCCACCGGCCGCGACAAGGAAATGAAAAACTGTTTTTT.

The chain couples TRBV28 to TRBJ1-4, with 8 bases matching TRBD1. With V trimmed by 8 bases and J by 8 bases, 4 bases remained unmatched. There are 12 residues in the CDR3. Germline CDR1 reads MDHEN; CDR2 reads SYDVKM. DNA for the CDR3: TGTGCCAGCGGAACAGGGGGGGAAAAACTGTTTTTT. As protein: CASGTGGEKLFF.

The V gene is TRBV27, the J gene TRBJ2-3; the match to TRBD2 covers 10 bases. CDR1 and CDR2 from the germline V gene are MNHEY and SMNVEV (reference sequence). The CDR3 is 18 residues long. After removal of 6 bases from V and 0 bases from J, the junction contained 12 bases not matched to a gene. The CDR3 nucleotides read TGTGCCAGCAGCTCCAAAGGACTAGCGGAATCTAGCACAGATACGCAGTATTTT. Its translation is CASSSKGLAESSTDTQYF.

The V gene is TRBV9, the J gene TRBJ2-1, with TRBD2 identical over 8 bases. The CDR3 has 16 amino acids. The V segment lost 2 bases and the J segment 2 bases; nucleotides outside the gene matches: 6. Germline loops: CDR1 SGDLS, CDR2 YYNGEE. CDR3 protein: CASSVRTSYPYNEQFF. DNA for the CDR3: TGTGCCAGCAGCGTTCGGACTAGCTACCCCTACAATGAGCAGTTCTTC.

The chain joins TRBV5-1 to TRBJ2-7; tentatively, D is TRBD1 or TRBD2 (5 bases each). This CDR3 region has 16 residues. V lost 4 bases and J 0 bases, leaving 17 bases between the germline ends. Germline CDR1 is SGHRS and CDR2 is YFSETQ. CDR3 coding DNA: TGCGCCAGCAGCGTCTCCGGGACCGGCGACTCCTACGAGCAGTACTTC. Its translation is CASSVSGTGDSYEQYF.

The rearrangement uses TRBV7-9 and TRBJ1-3, with D hard to call. The CDR3 has 14 residues. Trimming left V 8 bases short and J 0 bases short, with 11 bases between. Germline CDR1 and CDR2: SEHNR and FQNEAQ (reference sequence). The CDR3, as DNA: TGTGCCAGCGACTTCGTACTCTCTGGAAACACCATATATTTT. This encodes CASDFVLSGNTIYF. Full variable domain (rest looked up from reference TRBV7-9 and TRBJ1-3): DTGVSQNPRHKITKRGQNVTFRCDPISEHNRLYWYRQTLGQGPEFLTYFQNEAQLEKSRLLSDRFSAERPKGSFSTLEIQRTEQGDSAMYLCASDFVLSGNTIYFGEGSWLTVV.

This clone showed up just once. V gene TRBV3-1 (or the pseudogene TRBV3-2) combines with J gene TRBJ2-7; D unclear. From germline, CDR1 is LGHDT and CDR2 YNNKEL (reference sequence). V lost 2 bases and J lost 4, with 12 bases in between. The CDR3 is 14 amino acids. The CDR3 nucleotides are TGTGCCAGCAGCCAAATGCCGGCCCGATACGAGCAGTACTTC. This codes for CASSQMPARYEQYF.

This chain links TRBV19 with TRBJ2-1, with D unresolved. The V end lost 7 bases, the J end lost 1 base, and 11 bases lay between the germline ends. The CDR3 consists of 14 residues. The V gene's germline CDR1 is LNHDA and CDR2 SQIVND (reference sequence). CDR3 nucleotides: TGTGCCAGTACCTCTCTTGGGTCCTACAATGAGCAGTTCTTC. Amino acid sequence: CASTSLGSYNEQFF.

This chain links TRBV18 with TRBJ2-2; no clear D. V lost 1 base and J lost 0, with 6 bases in between. The CDR3 loop spans 15 amino acids. Per germline, CDR1 KGHSH and CDR2 LQKENI. The CDR3 region has the DNA TGTGCCAGCTCACCACAGTCGCCGAACACCGGGGAGCTGTTTTTT. Translation gives CASSPQSPNTGELFF.

The chain is built from TRBV6-5 and TRBJ2-1; D is ambiguous. Deletions cut 5 bases from V and 3 bases from J, with 14 bases between. The CDR3 sequence is 15 residues long. Germline V gene data show CDR1 as MNHEY and CDR2 as SVGAGI. This CDR3 reads CASSPDGLGYNEQFF. CDR3 sequence (DNA): TGTGCCAGCAGTCCGGACGGGTTGGGCTACAATGAGCAGTTCTTC.

This clone was found a few times. The CDR3: CASSFGGYTF. In DNA, the CDR3 is TGTGCTTCCTCTTTCGGGGGCTACACCTTC. This chain links TRBV30 with TRBJ1-2; no firm D call. The CDR3 totals 10 residues. From germline, CDR1 is GTSNPN and CDR2 SVGIG (reference sequence).